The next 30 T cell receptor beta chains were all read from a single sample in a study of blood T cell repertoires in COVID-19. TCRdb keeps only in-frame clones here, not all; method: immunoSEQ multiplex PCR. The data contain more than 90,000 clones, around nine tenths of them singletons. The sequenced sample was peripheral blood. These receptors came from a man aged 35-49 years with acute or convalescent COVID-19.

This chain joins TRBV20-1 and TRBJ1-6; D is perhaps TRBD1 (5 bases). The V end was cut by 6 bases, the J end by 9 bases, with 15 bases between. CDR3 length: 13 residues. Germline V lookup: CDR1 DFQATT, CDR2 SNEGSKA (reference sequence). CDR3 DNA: TGCAGTGCCAGTAGCAGGGTAGGTTCACCCCTCCACTTT. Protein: CSASSRVGSPLHF.

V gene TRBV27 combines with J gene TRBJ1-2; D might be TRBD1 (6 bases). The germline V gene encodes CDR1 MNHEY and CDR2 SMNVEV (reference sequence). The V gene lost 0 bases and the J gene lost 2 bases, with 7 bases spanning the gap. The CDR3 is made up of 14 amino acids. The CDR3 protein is CASSLSGGNYGYTF. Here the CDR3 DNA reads TGTGCCAGCAGTTTATCAGGGGGAAACTATGGCTACACCTTC.

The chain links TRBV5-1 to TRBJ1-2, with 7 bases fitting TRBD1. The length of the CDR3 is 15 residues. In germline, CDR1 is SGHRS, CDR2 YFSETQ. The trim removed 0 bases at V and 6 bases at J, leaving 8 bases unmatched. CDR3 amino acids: CASSLGGQVTNGYTF. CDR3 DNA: TGCGCCAGCAGCTTGGGAGGACAGGTTACCAATGGCTACACCTTC.

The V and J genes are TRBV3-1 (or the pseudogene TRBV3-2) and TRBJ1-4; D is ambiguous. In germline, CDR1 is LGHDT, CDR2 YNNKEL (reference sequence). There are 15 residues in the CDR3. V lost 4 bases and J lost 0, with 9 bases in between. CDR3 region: CASSPGWATNEKLFF. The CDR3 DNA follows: TGTGCCAGCAGCCCCGGGTGGGCAACTAATGAAAAACTGTTTTTT.

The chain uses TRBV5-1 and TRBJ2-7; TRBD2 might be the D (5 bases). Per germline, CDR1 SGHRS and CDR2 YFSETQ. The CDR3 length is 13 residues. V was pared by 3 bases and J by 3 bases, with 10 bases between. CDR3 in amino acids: CASSSTTIYEQYF. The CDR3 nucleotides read TGCGCCAGCAGCTCGACTACGATCTACGAGCAGTACTTC.

DNA for the CDR3: TGTGCCAGCAGCCCACAGGGGCCAGGGAACACCATATATTTT. It specifies CASSPQGPGNTIYF. The chain has TRBV7-3 and TRBJ1-3; TRBD1 agrees at 7 bases. The germline gives CDR1 SGHTA, CDR2 FQGTGA. The CDR3 contains 14 residues. J lost 7 bases, V lost 5 bases, and 8 bases had no gene match.

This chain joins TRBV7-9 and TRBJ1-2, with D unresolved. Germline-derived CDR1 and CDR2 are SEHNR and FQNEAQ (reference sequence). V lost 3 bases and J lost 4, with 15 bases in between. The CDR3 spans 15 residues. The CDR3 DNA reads TGTGCCAGCAGCTTGGGAGATGGCCTAGGCTATGGCTACACCTTC. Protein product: CASSLGDGLGYGYTF.

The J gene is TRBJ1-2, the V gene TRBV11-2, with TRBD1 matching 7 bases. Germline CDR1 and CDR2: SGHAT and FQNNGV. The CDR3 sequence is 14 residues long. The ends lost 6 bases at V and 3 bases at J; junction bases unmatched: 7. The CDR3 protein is CASRFPTGDYGYTF. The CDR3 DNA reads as TGTGCCAGCAGGTTCCCAACAGGGGACTATGGCTACACCTTC. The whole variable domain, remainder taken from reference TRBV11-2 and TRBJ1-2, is EAGVAQSPRYKIIEKRQSVAFWCNPISGHATLYWYQQILGQGPKLLIQFQNNGVVDDSQLPKDRFSAERLKGVDSTLKIQPAKLEDSAVYLCASRFPTGDYGYTFGSGTRLTVV.

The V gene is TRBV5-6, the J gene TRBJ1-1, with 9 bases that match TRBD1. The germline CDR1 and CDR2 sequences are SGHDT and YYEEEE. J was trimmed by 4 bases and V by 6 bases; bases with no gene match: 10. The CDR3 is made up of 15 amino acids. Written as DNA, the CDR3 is TGTGCCAGCAACCCGCGGACAGGGGTGGGCACTGAAGCTTTCTTT. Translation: CASNPRTGVGTEAFF.

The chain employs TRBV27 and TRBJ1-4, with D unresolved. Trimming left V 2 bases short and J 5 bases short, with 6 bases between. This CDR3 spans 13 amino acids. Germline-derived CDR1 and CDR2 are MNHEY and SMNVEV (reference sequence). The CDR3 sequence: CASSLNENEKLFF. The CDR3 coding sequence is TGTGCCAGCAGTTTAAACGAGAATGAAAAACTGTTTTTT.

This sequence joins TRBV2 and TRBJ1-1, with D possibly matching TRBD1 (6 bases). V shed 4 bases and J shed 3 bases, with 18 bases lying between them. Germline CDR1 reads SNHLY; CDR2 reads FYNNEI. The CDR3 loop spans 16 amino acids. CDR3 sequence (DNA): TGTGCCAGCAGTGCCTCCGGGGGGGGGCCTTACACTGAAGCTTTCTTT. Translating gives CASSASGGGPYTEAFF.

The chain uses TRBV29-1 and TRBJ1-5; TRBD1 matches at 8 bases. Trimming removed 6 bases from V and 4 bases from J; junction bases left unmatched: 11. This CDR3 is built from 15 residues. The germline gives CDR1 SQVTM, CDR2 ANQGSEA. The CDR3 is CSVKGSGTGNQPQHF. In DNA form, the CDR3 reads TGCAGCGTCAAAGGTTCCGGGACAGGTAATCAGCCCCAGCATTTT.

The CDR3 spells CASSADRGYGYTF. Here the CDR3 DNA reads TGTGCCAGCAGCGCGGACAGGGGCTATGGCTACACCTTC. This chain joins TRBV5-6 and TRBJ1-2; 9 bases line up with TRBD1. V gave up 4 bases and J gave up 4 bases; unmatched junction bases: 2. Germline V gene sequence: CDR1 SGHDT, CDR2 YYEEEE. There are 13 residues in the CDR3.

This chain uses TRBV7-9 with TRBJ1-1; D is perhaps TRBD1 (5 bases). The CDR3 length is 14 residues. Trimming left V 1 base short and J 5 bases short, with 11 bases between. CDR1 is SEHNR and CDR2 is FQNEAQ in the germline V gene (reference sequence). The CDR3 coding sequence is TGTGCCAGCAGCTTAGGGGGGAGGGAAACTGAAGCTTTCTTT. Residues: CASSLGGRETEAFF.

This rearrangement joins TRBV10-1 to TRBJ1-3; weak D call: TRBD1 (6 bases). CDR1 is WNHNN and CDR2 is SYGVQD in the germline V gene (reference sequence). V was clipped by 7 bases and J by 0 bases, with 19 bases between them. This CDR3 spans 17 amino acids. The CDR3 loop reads CASTDSAITHSGNTIYF. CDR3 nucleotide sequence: TGCGCCAGCACGGACAGCGCTATAACTCACTCTGGAAACACCATATATTTT.

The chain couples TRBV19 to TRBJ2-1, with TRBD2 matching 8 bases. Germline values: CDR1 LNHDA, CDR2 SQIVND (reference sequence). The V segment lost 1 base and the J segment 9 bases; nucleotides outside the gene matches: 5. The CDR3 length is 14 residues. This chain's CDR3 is CASSIAGGAREQFF. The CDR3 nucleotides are TGTGCCAGTAGTATAGCGGGAGGGGCACGTGAGCAGTTCTTC. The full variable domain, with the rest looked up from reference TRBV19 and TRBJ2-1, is DGGITQSPKYLFRKEGQNVTLSCEQNLNHDAMYWYRQDPGQGLRLIYYSQIVNDFQKGDIAEGYSVSREKKESFPLTVTSAQKNPTAFYLCASSIAGGAREQFFGPGTRLTVL.

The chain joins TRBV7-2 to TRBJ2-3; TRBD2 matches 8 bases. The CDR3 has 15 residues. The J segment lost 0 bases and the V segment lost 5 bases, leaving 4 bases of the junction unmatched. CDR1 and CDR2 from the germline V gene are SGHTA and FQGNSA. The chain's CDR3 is CASSLQRGSTDTQYF. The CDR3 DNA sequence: TGTGCCAGCAGCCTCCAGCGGGGGAGCACAGATACGCAGTATTTT.

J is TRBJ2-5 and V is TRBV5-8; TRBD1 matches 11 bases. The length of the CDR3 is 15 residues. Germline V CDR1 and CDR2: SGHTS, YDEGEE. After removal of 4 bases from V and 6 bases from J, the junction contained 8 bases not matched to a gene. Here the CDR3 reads CASSEGTGGMKTQYF. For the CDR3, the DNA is TGTGCCAGCAGCGAGGGGACAGGGGGGATGAAGACCCAGTACTTC.

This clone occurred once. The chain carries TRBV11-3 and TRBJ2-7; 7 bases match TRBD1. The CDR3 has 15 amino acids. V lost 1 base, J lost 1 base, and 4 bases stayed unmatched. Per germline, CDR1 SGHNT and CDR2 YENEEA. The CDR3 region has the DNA TGTGCCAGCAGCTTAGGGGCGACAGGGTCCTACGAGCAGTACTTC. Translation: CASSLGATGSYEQYF.

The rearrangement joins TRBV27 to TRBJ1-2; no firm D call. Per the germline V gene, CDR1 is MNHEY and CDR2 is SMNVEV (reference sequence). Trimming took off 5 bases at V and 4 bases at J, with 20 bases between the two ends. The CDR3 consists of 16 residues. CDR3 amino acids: CASSPLSGNSAYGYTF. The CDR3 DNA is TGTGCCAGCAGTCCCTTATCGGGGAACTCAGCCTATGGCTACACCTTC.

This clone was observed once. The CDR3 DNA follows: TGTGCCTGGCATCGGGAGGGTTCTAACTATGGCTACACCTTC. It yields the protein CAWHREGSNYGYTF. The J gene is TRBJ1-2, the V gene TRBV30, with unresolved D. This CDR3 is 14 amino acids long. Germline CDR1 GTSNPN, CDR2 SVGIG (reference sequence). V lost 5 bases, J lost 0 bases, and 13 bases lay in between.

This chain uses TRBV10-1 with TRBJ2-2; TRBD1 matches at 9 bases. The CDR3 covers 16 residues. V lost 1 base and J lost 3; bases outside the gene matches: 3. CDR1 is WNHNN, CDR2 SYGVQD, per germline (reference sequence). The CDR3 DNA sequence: TGCGCCAGCAGTGAGTTTACAGGGGGCTACACCGGGGAGCTGTTTTTT. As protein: CASSEFTGGYTGELFF.

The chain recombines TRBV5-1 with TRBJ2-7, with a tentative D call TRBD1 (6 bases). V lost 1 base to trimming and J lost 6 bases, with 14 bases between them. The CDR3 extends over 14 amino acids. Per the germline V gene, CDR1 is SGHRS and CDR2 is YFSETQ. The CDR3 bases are TGCGCCAGCAGCTTGAACAGGGAAACAGGCGAGCAGTACTTC. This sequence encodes CASSLNRETGEQYF.

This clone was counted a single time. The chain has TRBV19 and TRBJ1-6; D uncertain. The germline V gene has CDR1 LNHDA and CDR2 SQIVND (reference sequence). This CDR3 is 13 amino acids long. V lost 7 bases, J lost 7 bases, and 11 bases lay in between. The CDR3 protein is CASMEQSNSPLHF. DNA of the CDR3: TGTGCCAGTATGGAACAGAGCAATTCACCCCTCCACTTT.

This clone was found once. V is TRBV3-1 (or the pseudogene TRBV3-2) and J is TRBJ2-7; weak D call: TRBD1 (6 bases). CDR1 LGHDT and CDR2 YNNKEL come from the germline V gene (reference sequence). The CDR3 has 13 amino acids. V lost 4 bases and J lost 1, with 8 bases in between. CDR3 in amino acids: CASSRTVSYEQYF. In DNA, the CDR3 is TGTGCCAGCAGCCGGACAGTATCCTACGAGCAGTACTTC.

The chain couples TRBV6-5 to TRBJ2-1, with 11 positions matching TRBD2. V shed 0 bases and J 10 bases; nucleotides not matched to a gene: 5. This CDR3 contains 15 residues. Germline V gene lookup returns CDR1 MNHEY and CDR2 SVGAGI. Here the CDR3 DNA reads TGTGCCAGCAGTTACTCAAGGCTAGCGGGGGGCGAGCAGTTCTTC. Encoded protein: CASSYSRLAGGEQFF.

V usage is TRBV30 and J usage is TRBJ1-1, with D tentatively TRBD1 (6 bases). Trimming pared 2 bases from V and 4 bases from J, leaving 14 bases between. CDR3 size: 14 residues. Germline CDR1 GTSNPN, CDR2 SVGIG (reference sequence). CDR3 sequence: CAWSKTGGTTEAFF. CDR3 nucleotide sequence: TGTGCCTGGAGTAAGACAGGTGGAACCACTGAAGCTTTCTTT.

The DNA for the CDR3 is TGTGCCAGCAGCTTGGGACAGGGCACTATGAACACTGAAGCTTTCTTT. This translates into CASSLGQGTMNTEAFF. This chain uses TRBV5-6 with TRBJ1-1; TRBD1 agrees at 7 bases. The ends lost 0 bases at V and 0 bases at J; junction bases unmatched: 5. CDR3 length: 16 amino acids. Germline V lookup: CDR1 SGHDT, CDR2 YYEEEE.

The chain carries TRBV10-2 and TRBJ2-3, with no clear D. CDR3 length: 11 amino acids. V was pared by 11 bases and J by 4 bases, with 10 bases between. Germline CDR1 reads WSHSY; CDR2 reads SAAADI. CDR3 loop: CASLGADTQYF. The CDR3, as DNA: TGCGCCTCGCTCGGAGCAGATACGCAGTATTTT.

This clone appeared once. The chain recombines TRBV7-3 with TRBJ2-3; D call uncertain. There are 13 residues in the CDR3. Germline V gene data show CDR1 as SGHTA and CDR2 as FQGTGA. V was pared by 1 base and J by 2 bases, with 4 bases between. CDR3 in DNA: TGTGCCAGCAGCTTAATCCTCACAGATACGCAGTATTTT. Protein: CASSLILTDTQYF.